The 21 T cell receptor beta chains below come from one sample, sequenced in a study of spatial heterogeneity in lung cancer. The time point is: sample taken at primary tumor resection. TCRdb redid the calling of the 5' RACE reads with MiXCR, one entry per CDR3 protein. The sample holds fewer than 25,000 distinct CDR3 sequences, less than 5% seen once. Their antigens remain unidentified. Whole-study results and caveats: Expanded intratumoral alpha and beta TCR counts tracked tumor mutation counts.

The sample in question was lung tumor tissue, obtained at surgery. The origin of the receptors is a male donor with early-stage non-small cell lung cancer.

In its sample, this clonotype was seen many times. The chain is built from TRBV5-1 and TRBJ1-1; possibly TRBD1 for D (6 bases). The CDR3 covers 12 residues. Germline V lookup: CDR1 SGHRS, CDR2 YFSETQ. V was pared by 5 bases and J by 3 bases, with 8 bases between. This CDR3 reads CASRRGDTEAFF. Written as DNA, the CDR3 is TGCGCCAGCAGGAGGGGGGACACTGAAGCTTTCTTT. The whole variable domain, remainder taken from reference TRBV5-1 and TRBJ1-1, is KAGVTQTPRYLIKTRGQQVTLSCSPISGHRSVSWYQQTPGQGLQFLFEYFSETQRNKGNFPGRFSGRQFSNSRSEMNVSTLELGDSALYLCASRRGDTEAFFGQGTRLTVV.

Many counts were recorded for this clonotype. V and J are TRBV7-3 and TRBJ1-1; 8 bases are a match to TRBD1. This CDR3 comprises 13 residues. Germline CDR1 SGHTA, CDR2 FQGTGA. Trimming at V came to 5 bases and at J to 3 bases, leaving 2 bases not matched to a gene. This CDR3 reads CASSPQGDTEAFF. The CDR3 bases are TGTGCCAGCAGCCCACAGGGGGACACTGAAGCTTTCTTT.

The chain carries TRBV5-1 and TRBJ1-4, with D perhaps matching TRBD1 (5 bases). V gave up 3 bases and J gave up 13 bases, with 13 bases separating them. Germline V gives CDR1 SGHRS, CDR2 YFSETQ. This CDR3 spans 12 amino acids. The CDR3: CASSYDSEVLFF. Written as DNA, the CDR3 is TGCGCCAGCAGCTACGACAGCGAAGTACTGTTTTTT.

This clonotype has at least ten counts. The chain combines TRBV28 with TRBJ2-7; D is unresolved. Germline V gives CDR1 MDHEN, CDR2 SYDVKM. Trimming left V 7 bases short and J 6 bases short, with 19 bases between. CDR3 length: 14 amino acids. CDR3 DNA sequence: TGTGCCAGCATCCCCGACTCCAAGGGCGTCGAGCAGTACTTC. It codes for CASIPDSKGVEQYF.

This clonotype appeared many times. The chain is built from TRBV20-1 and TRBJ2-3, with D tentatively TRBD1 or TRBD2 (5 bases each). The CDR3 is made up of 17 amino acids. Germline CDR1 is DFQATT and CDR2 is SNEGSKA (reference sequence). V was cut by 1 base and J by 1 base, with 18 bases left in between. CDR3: CSARGPPRVGGTDTQYF. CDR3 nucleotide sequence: TGCAGTGCTAGAGGACCTCCCCGAGTGGGGGGCACAGATACGCAGTATTTT.

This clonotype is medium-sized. DNA of the CDR3: TGTGCCAGCAGTTTCCCCGGCGGGAAGACCCAGTACTTC. This encodes CASSFPGGKTQYF. V and J are TRBV27 and TRBJ2-5; possible D gene TRBD2, 6 bases. Germline CDR1 reads MNHEY; CDR2 reads SMNVEV (reference sequence). The CDR3 extends over 13 amino acids. Trimming took 3 bases from V and 6 from J, leaving 11 bases between them.

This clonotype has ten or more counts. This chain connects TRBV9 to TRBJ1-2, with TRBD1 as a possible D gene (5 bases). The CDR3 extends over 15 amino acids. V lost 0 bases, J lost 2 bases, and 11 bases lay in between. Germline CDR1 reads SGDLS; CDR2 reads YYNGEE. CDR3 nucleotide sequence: TGTGCCAGCAGCGTAGAGGGGAGAGGGAACTATGGCTACACCTTC. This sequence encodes CASSVEGRGNYGYTF.

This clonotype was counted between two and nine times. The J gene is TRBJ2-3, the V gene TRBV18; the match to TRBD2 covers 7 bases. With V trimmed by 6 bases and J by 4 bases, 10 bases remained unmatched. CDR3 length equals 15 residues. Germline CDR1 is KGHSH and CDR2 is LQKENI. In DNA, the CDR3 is TGTGCCAGCTCCTGGATCGGCGGGAGCCCAGATACGCAGTATTTT. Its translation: CASSWIGGSPDTQYF.

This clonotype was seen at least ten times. The CDR3 bases are TGTGCCATCAAGGACAGGGAAGATCAGCCCCAGCATTTT. It codes for CAIKDREDQPQHF. The chain employs TRBV10-3 and TRBJ1-5; 8 bases align to TRBD1. Per germline, CDR1 ENHRY and CDR2 SYGVKD. J lost 5 bases, V lost 7 bases, and 4 bases had no gene match. This CDR3 is 13 amino acids long.

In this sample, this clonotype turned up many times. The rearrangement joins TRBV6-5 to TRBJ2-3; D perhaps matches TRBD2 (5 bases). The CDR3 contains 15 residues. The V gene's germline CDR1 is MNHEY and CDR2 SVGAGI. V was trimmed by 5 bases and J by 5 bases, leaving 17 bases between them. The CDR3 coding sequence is TGTGCCAGCAGTCGGTACGGGTTTGAGGGAGATACGCAGTATTTT. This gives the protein CASSRYGFEGDTQYF.

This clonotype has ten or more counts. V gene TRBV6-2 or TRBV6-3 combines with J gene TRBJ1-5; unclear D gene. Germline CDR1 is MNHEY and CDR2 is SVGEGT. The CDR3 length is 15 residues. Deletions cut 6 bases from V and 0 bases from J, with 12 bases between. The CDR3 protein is CASRKQLYSNQPQHF. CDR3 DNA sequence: TGTGCCAGCAGAAAACAGCTATATAGCAATCAGCCCCAGCATTTT.

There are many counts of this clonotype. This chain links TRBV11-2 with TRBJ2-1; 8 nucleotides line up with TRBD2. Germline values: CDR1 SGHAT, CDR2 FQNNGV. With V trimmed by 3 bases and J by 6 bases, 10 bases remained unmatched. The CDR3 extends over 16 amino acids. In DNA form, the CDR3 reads TGTGCCAGCAGCTTCCAGCGGGGCCGGGGGGGCAATGAGCAGTTCTTC. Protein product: CASSFQRGRGGNEQFF.

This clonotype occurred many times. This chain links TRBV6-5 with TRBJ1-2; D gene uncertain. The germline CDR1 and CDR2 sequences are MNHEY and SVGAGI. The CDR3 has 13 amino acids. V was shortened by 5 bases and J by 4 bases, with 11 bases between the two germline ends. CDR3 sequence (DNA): TGTGCCAGCAGTCGTCCGGGGAGCTATGGCTACACCTTC. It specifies CASSRPGSYGYTF.

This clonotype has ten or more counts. The CDR3 bases are TGTGCCAGCAGCCCAGACCCGAACACCGGGGAGCTGTTTTTT. Translated: CASSPDPNTGELFF. This sequence joins TRBV5-4 and TRBJ2-2; D is undetermined. The germline V and J ends were trimmed by 4 bases and 0 bases, with 7 bases remaining between them. Germline loops: CDR1 SGHNT, CDR2 YYREEE (reference sequence). This CDR3 contains 14 residues.

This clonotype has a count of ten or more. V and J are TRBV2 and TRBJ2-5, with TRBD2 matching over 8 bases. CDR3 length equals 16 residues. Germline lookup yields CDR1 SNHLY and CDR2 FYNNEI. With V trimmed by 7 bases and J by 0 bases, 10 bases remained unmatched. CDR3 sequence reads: CASIRELADYQETQYF. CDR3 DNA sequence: TGTGCCAGCATCCGAGAACTAGCGGACTACCAAGAGACCCAGTACTTC.

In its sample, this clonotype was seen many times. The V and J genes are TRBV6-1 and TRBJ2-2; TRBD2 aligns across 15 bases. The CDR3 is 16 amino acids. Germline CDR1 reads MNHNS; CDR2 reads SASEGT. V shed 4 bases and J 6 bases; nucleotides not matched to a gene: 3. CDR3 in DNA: TGTGCCAGCAGTGCAGGGACTAGCGGGAGGTCCGGGGAGCTGTTTTTT. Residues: CASSAGTSGRSGELFF.

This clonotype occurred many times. In DNA form, the CDR3 reads TGTGCCAGCTCACTCTACAGGGCCCGAGGTTTCTTGGAGAACACTGAAGCTTTCTTT. Translated, it gives CASSLYRARGFLENTEAFF. This chain links TRBV18 with TRBJ1-1, with D tentatively TRBD1 (6 bases). The CDR3 length is 19 residues. CDR1 KGHSH and CDR2 LQKENI come from the germline V gene. V was trimmed by 4 bases and J by 1 base, leaving 25 bases between them. Filled out from reference TRBV18 and TRBJ1-1, the complete variable domain reads NAGVMQNPRHLVRRRGQEARLRCSPMKGHSHVYWYRQLPEEGLKFMVYLQKENIIDESGMPKERFSAEFPKEGPSILRIQQVVRGDSAAYFCASSLYRARGFLENTEAFFGQGTRLTVV.

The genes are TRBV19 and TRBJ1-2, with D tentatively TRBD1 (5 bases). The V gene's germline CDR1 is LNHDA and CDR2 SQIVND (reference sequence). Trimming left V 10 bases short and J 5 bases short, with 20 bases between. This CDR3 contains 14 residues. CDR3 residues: CATGPGTTFYGYTF. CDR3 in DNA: TGTGCCACCGGCCCTGGGACTACGTTTTATGGCTACACCTTC.

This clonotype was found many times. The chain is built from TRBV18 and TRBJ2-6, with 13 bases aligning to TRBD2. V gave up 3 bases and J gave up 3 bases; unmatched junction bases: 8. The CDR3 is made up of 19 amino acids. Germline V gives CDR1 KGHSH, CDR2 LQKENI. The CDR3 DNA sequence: TGTGCCAGCTCACCTCTTGAGGGACTAGCGGGAAGTGGGGCCAACGTCCTGACTTTC. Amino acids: CASSPLEGLAGSGANVLTF.

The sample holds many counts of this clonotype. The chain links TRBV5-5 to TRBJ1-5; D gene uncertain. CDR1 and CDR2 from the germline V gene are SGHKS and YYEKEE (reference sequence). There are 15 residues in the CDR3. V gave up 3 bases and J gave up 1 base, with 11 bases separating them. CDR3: CASSSREGSNQPQHF. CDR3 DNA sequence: TGTGCCAGCAGCTCTAGGGAGGGAAGCAATCAGCCCCAGCATTTT.

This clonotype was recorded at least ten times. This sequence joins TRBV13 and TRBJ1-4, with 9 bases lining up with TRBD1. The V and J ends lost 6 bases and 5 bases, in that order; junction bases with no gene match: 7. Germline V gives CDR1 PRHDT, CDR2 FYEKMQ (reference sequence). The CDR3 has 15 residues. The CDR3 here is CASRPRDRENEKLFF. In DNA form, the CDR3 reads TGTGCCAGCAGACCCCGGGACAGGGAGAATGAAAAACTGTTTTTT.